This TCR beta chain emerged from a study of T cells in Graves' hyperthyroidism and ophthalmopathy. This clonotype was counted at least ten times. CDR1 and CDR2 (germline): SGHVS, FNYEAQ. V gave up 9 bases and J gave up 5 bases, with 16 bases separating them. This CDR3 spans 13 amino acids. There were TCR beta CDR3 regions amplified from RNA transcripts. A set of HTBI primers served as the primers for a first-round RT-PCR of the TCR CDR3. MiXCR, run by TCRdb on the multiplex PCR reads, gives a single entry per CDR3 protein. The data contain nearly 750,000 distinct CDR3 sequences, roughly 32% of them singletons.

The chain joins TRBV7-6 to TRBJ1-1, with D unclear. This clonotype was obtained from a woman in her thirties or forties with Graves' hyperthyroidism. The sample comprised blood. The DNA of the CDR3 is TGTGCCAGTATCGCTGCTCAGAGAACTGAAGCTTTCTTT. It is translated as CASIAAQRTEAFF.